Following are 24 T cell receptor beta chains from one sample sequenced in a study of CXCR3-negative and CXCR3-positive naive CD8 T cells. The libraries of TRB cDNA were prepared using 5' RACE with UMI labels. TCRdb re-called the 5' RACE reads, yielding one record per CDR3 amino acid sequence without DNA. The table lists about 39,000 distinct CDR3 sequences. What was sequenced was memory CD8+ T cells from blood. All receptors derive from a human donor in good health. Some clones in this sample may be carry-over from other donors' samples.

This chain connects TRBV9 to TRBJ2-3. The CDR3 contains 12 residues. CDR1 is SGDLS, CDR2 YYNGEE, per germline. The CDR3 here is CASSGVLDTQYF. Full variable domain (rest looked up from reference TRBV9 and TRBJ2-3): DSGVTQTPKHLITATGQRVTLRCSPRSGDLSVYWYQQSLDQGLQFLIQYYNGEERAKGNILERFSAQQFPDLHSELNLSSLELGDSALYFCASSGVLDTQYFGPGTRLTVL.

The chain combines TRBV20-1 with TRBJ2-5; TCRdb's D call of TRBD2 is untestable without DNA. The germline V gene encodes CDR1 DFQATT and CDR2 SNEGSKA (reference sequence). The CDR3 runs to 15 residues. The CDR3: CSARSDYSSQETQYF.

According to its frequency, this clonotype is medium-sized. V usage is TRBV5-1 and J usage is TRBJ2-1; TCRdb's D call, TRBD2, is unchecked because there is no DNA. The CDR3 has 12 residues. The germline CDR1 and CDR2 sequences are SGHRS and YFSETQ. Here the CDR3 reads CASSRSVTEQFF.

The rearrangement links TRBV29-1 to TRBJ2-7; TCRdb's D call of TRBD1 is untestable without DNA. The germline CDR1 and CDR2 sequences are SQVTM and ANQGSEA. This CDR3 spans 17 amino acids. The CDR3 sequence: CSVEVTPGQSNPYEQYF.

The gene calls are TRBV5-1 and TRBJ2-1; TCRdb picks TRBD1, but there is no DNA to check that call. Germline V gene data show CDR1 as SGHRS and CDR2 as YFSETQ. The CDR3 is made up of 13 amino acids. This CDR3 is CASSRTGGDEQFF.

The chain links TRBV29-1 to TRBJ2-1. CDR1 SQVTM and CDR2 ANQGSEA come from the germline V gene. The CDR3 extends over 14 amino acids. CDR3 sequence: CSVEGWLEYNEQFF.

This chain uses TRBV6-5 with TRBJ2-5. The germline CDR1 and CDR2 sequences are MNHEY and SVGAGI. The CDR3 loop spans 13 amino acids. The CDR3 is CASSLQSWMPQYF.

CDR3 sequence reads: CASSPATGNYYGYTF. This chain links TRBV4-3 with TRBJ1-2; as DNA is missing, the TRBD1 call by TCRdb cannot be tested. The CDR3 totals 15 residues. Per the germline V gene, CDR1 is LGHNA and CDR2 is YSLEER.

V is TRBV7-2 and J is TRBJ2-1; checking the TCRdb D call of TRBD2 is not possible without DNA. This CDR3 contains 17 residues. Looked up from germline, CDR1 is SGHTA and CDR2 is FQGNSA. CDR3 sequence reads: CASSLSLARGGNNEQFF.

This rearrangement joins TRBV29-1 to TRBJ2-3; TCRdb outputs TRBD1, but without DNA this stays unchecked. Per germline, CDR1 SQVTM and CDR2 ANQGSEA. The CDR3 has 12 residues. This CDR3 reads CSVGQRTDTQYF.

The chain links TRBV7-8 to TRBJ2-1; TCRdb's D call, TRBD1, is unchecked because there is no DNA. The CDR3 extends over 16 amino acids. CDR1 and CDR2 from the germline V gene are SGHVS and FQNEAQ. The CDR3 protein is CASSLTNRGLGREQFF.

The chain couples TRBV7-9 to TRBJ2-1; TCRdb returns TRBD1, unconfirmable since there is no DNA. Germline CDR1 is SEHNR and CDR2 is FQNEAQ (reference sequence). The CDR3 length is 14 residues. CDR3 loop: CASSLGQPYNEQFF.

This chain connects TRBV27 to TRBJ1-1; TCRdb selects TRBD1, and the lack of DNA leaves this call unchecked. Per the germline V gene, CDR1 is MNHEY and CDR2 is SMNVEV (reference sequence). The length of the CDR3 is 12 residues. The CDR3 loop is CASSAGTYEAFF.

The J gene is TRBJ2-1, the V gene TRBV28; TCRdb gives TRBD1 as the D gene, but with no DNA this cannot be confirmed. Germline V gene data show CDR1 as MDHEN and CDR2 as SYDVKM. The length of the CDR3 is 15 residues. The CDR3 reads CASSPTGQGNNEQFF. The variable domain in full, with the rest retrieved from reference TRBV28 and TRBJ2-1, is DVKVTQSSRYLVKRTGEKVFLECVQDMDHENMFWYRQDPGLGLRLIYFSYDVKMKEKGDIPEGYSVSREKKERFSLILESASTNQTSMYLCASSPTGQGNNEQFFGPGTRLTVL.

The gene calls are TRBV19 and TRBJ2-7; with no DNA, the TCRdb D assignment of TRBD1 cannot be verified. The germline V gene encodes CDR1 LNHDA and CDR2 SQIVND (reference sequence). The CDR3 is made up of 17 amino acids. This chain's CDR3 is CASSIIATGEFSYEQYF.

The J gene is TRBJ2-1, the V gene TRBV20-1; TCRdb's assignment of TRBD2 cannot be checked, as there is no DNA. Germline assignment: CDR1 DFQATT and CDR2 SNEGSKA (reference sequence). This CDR3 contains 13 residues. The CDR3 sequence: CSVEGLGSNEQFF.

The chain carries TRBV6-6 and TRBJ1-1; the TRBD1 assignment by TCRdb is unverifiable without DNA. Germline V gene lookup returns CDR1 MNHNY and CDR2 SVGAGI (reference sequence). The CDR3 is 15 residues long. The chain's CDR3 is CASSPTGPHFTEAFF.

The chain couples TRBV29-1 to TRBJ2-1; as DNA is missing, the TRBD1 call by TCRdb cannot be tested. The CDR3 spans 13 residues. The germline V gene has CDR1 SQVTM and CDR2 ANQGSEA. The CDR3 reads CSVVWDGNNEQFF.

This chain links TRBV27 with TRBJ2-7; TCRdb's D call, TRBD2, is unchecked because there is no DNA. This CDR3 contains 12 residues. Germline V gene data show CDR1 as MNHEY and CDR2 as SMNVEV (reference sequence). CDR3 residues: CASSSSGGKQYF.

The chain joins TRBV29-1 to TRBJ1-5; as DNA is missing, the TRBD1 call by TCRdb cannot be tested. Germline CDR1 reads SQVTM; CDR2 reads ANQGSEA. The CDR3 extends over 14 amino acids. Here the CDR3 reads CSVRDRHPTHPQHF.

The chain uses TRBV7-9 and TRBJ2-2. The germline gives CDR1 SEHNR, CDR2 FQNEAQ (reference sequence). CDR3 size: 12 residues. CDR3 in amino acids: CASSHPTGELFF.

CDR3 amino acids: CASSFEFGQETQYF. The V gene is TRBV7-9, the J gene TRBJ2-5. CDR1 and CDR2 (germline): SEHNR, FQNEAQ (reference sequence). The CDR3 sequence is 14 residues long.

The genes are TRBV14 and TRBJ2-5; TCRdb indicates TRBD1, and absent DNA this call remains unverified. Germline V lookup: CDR1 SGHDN, CDR2 FVKESK. There are 16 residues in the CDR3. The CDR3 loop is CASSQGYWQGQETQYF.

The chain combines TRBV28 with TRBJ1-5. The CDR3 runs 14 residues. Looked up from germline, CDR1 is MDHEN and CDR2 is SYDVKM. This CDR3 is CASTSDGFGQPQHF.